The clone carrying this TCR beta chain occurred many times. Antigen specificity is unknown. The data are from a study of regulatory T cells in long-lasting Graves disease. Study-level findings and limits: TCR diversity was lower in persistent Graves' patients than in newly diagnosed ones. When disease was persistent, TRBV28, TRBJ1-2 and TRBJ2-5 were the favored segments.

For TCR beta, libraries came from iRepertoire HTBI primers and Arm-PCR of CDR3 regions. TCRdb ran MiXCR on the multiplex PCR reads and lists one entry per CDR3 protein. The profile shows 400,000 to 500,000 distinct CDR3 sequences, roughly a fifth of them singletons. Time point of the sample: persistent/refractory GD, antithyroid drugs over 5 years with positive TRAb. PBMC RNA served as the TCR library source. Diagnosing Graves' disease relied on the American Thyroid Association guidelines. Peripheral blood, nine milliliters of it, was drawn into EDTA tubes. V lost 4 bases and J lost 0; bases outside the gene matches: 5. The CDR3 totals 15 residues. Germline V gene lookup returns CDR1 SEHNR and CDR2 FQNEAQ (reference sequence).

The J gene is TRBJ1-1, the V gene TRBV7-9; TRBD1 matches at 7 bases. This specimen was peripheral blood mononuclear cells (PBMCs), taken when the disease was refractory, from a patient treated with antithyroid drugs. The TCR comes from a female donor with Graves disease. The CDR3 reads CASSSGQIMNTEAFF. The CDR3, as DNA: TGTGCCAGCAGCTCGGGACAGATCATGAACACTGAAGCTTTCTTT.